Reported below is one TCR beta chain. Random hexamers primed reverse transcription of about 0.45 to 1 ug RNA. A multiplex approach, immunoSEQ multiplex PCR, amplified TCR beta CDR3 across 54 Vbeta and 13 Jbeta. TCRdb reprocessed the immunoSEQ multiplex PCR reads via MiXCR and lists one record per CDR3 protein. Of under 200,000 distinct CDR3 sequences listed, more than 85% are singletons. Each Susac syndrome patient had definite or probable disease by recently defined criteria. The data were taken from a study of CD8 T cells in Susac syndrome. The source material was CD4+ T cells from PBMCs. This clonotype was sampled from a human donor with Susac syndrome.

The DNA of the CDR3 is TGCAGTGCACACTGGGGGGGACGAAGAGAGACCCAGTACTTC. Amino acids: CSAHWGGRRETQYF. The chain recombines TRBV20-1 with TRBJ2-5; 7 nucleotides align to TRBD2. Germline trimming cut 6 bases from V and 4 bases from J; bases unmatched to any gene: 11. CDR3 length: 14 residues. Germline assignment: CDR1 DFQATT and CDR2 SNEGSKA (reference sequence).